This T cell receptor (beta chain) was sequenced in a study of blood T cell repertoires in COVID-19. Study-level information: Samples taken during acute and convalescent COVID-19 were collected in the United States, Italy and Spain. Sources were T cells, B-cell-depleted T cells, or PBMCs; the material itself was cDNA or gDNA.

This CDR3 spans 11 amino acids. Trimming cost V 7 bases and J 4 bases, with 6 bases left between them. Germline loops: CDR1 SGDLS, CDR2 YYNGEE. Source study methods: Amplification from reference gene primers served as the basis for estimated nucleated cell counts. Sequencing was performed with immunoSEQ multiplex PCR; in TCRdb, only in-frame clones are kept and a portion is missing. V and J calls and clone size come straight from that table; D and trimming were deduced from the DNA. This table has about 290,000 clones, approximately 88% appearing once. This TCR was recovered from a woman in her forties who had recovered from COVID-19. Sequencing was carried out using peripheral blood. The chain couples TRBV9 to TRBJ1-3; D possibly corresponds to TRBD1 (6 bases). The CDR3 sequence is CASGGGNTIYF. CDR3 DNA sequence: TGTGCCAGCGGGGGCGGAAACACCATATATTTT.